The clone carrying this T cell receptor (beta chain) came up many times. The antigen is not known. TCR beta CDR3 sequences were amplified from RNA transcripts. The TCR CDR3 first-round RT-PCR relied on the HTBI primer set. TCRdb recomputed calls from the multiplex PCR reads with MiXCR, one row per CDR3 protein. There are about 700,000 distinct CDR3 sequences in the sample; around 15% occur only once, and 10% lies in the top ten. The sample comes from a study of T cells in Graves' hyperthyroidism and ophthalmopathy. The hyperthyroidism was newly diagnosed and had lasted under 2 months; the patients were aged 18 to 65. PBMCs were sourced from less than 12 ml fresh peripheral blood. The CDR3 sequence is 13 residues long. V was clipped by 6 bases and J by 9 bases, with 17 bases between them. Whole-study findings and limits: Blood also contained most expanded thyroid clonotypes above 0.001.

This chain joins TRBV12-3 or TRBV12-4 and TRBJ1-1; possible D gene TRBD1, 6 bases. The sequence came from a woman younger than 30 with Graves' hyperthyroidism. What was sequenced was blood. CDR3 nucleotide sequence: TGTGCCAGCAGACCTCGTCGGGGGACACAAGCTTTCTTT. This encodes CASRPRRGTQAFF.